The 24 T cell receptor beta chains given below trace back to one sample, sequenced in a study of response to subunit inactivated influenza vaccine. Via MiXCR, TCRdb re-called the RT-PCR reads, giving one row per CDR3 protein. The sample holds hundreds of thousands of distinct CDR3 sequences, approximately 15% seen once. The starting material was PBMCs from blood, obtained around 14 days before vaccination. The receptor set was obtained from a man aged 50 or older who received an inactivated influenza vaccine.

For the CDR3, the DNA is TGTGCCAGCAGCTTAATCAGGGCGTTCTACAATGAGCAGTTCTTC. Encoded protein: CASSLIRAFYNEQFF. V gene TRBV7-3 combines with J gene TRBJ2-1; possible D gene TRBD1, 5 bases. Trimming removed 1 base at V and 3 bases at J, with 10 bases between. Germline CDR1 SGHTA, CDR2 FQGTGA. The CDR3 extends over 15 amino acids.

This clonotype was seen a single time. The V and J genes are TRBV2 and TRBJ2-4; weak D call: TRBD1 (6 bases). The CDR3 is 15 amino acids. The germline V and J ends were trimmed by 8 bases and 0 bases, with 14 bases remaining between them. Germline lookup yields CDR1 SNHLY and CDR2 FYNNEI. The CDR3 nucleotides read TGTGCCAGCCGCCGTCCAGGGGAAGCCAAAAACATTCAGTACTTC. The encoded protein is CASRRPGEAKNIQYF.

The chain couples TRBV20-1 to TRBJ1-1; D remains ambiguous. Trimming stripped 0 bases from V and 11 bases from J, with 13 bases between. The CDR3 is 12 residues long. The V gene's germline CDR1 is DFQATT and CDR2 SNEGSKA (reference sequence). In nucleotides, the CDR3 is TGCAGTGCTAGAGATTTCTTAAATTTGGCTTTCTTT. Protein product: CSARDFLNLAFF.

The chain has TRBV30 and TRBJ2-3, with D perhaps being TRBD1 or TRBD2 (5 bases each). V lost 3 bases and J 0 bases, leaving 19 bases between the germline ends. Germline V lookup: CDR1 GTSNPN, CDR2 SVGIG (reference sequence). This CDR3 region has 17 residues. The CDR3 region is CAWRRGRGAGSTDTQYF. The CDR3 DNA sequence: TGTGCCTGGAGGAGGGGAAGAGGGGCAGGGAGCACAGATACGCAGTATTTT. Complete variable domain (other parts from reference TRBV30 and TRBJ2-3): SQTIHQWPATLVQPVGSPLSLECTVEGTSNPNLYWYRQAAGRGLQLLFYSVGIGQISSEVPQNLSASRPQDRQFILSSKKLLLSDSGFYLCAWRRGRGAGSTDTQYFGPGTRLTVL.

The chain has TRBV20-1 and TRBJ2-1; TRBD1 agrees at 7 bases. From germline, CDR1 is DFQATT and CDR2 SNEGSKA (reference sequence). This CDR3 contains 14 residues. V trimming: 6 bases; J trimming: 6 bases; junction bases outside the gene matches: 11. The CDR3 sequence is CSAVIRDRRNEQFF. Written as DNA, the CDR3 is TGCAGTGCCGTGATAAGGGACAGACGCAATGAGCAGTTCTTC.

This clonotype was counted between two and nine times. The chain is built from TRBV7-2 and TRBJ2-4; tentatively, D is TRBD1 (6 bases). Per germline, CDR1 SGHTA and CDR2 FQGNSA. The V end was cut by 4 bases, the J end by 8 bases, with 9 bases between. The CDR3 runs 12 residues. The CDR3 DNA reads as TGTGCCAGCAGCTCGACAGGCCACATTCAGTACTTC. It is translated as CASSSTGHIQYF.

This clonotype was observed at least ten times. The rearrangement uses TRBV10-3 and TRBJ2-2, with TRBD1 identical over 7 bases. The CDR3 has 14 amino acids. CDR1 is ENHRY and CDR2 is SYGVKD in the germline V gene. The V segment lost 2 bases and the J segment 5 bases; nucleotides outside the gene matches: 2. The CDR3 nucleotides are TGTGCCATCAGTGAGCGGACAGGTACCGGGGAGCTGTTTTTT. Residues: CAISERTGTGELFF.

In its sample, this clonotype was seen a few times. The rearrangement joins TRBV5-5 to TRBJ2-3; D is possibly TRBD1 or TRBD2 (5 bases each). Per germline, CDR1 SGHKS and CDR2 YYEKEE (reference sequence). The ends were cut back, 2 bases at V and 2 bases at J, with 18 bases in the middle. The CDR3 extends over 17 amino acids. The CDR3 DNA is TGTGCCAGCAGCTTAGTAGGGACCTACTCGAACACAGATACGCAGTATTTT. Its translation is CASSLVGTYSNTDTQYF.

This clonotype was detected only a few times. The CDR3 DNA is TGTGCCAGCAGCCCCCCGGGACTAGCGGTTTACAATGAGCAGTTCTTC. Translating it yields CASSPPGLAVYNEQFF. The chain joins TRBV12-3 or TRBV12-4 to TRBJ2-1; the match to TRBD2 covers 11 bases. CDR3 length: 16 residues. V trimming: 6 bases; J trimming: 4 bases; junction bases outside the gene matches: 8.

This clonotype was recorded a few times. V and J are TRBV11-1 and TRBJ1-6; a possible D gene is TRBD1 (5 bases). The CDR3 runs to 13 residues. CDR1 is SGHAT and CDR2 is FQDESV in the germline V gene (reference sequence). Trimming removed 6 bases at V and 10 bases at J, with 13 bases between. CDR3 sequence reads: CASRESGGSPLHF. For the CDR3, the DNA is TGTGCCAGCAGGGAGTCCGGGGGGTCACCCCTCCACTTT.

DNA of the CDR3: TGCGCCAGCAGCCTCTCCCCGACTAGCGGCCAAGAGACCCAGTACTTC. It is translated as CASSLSPTSGQETQYF. The V gene is TRBV5-1, the J gene TRBJ2-5; 9 nucleotides align to TRBD2. The V segment lost 4 bases and the J segment 1 base; nucleotides outside the gene matches: 8. The CDR3 has 16 residues. Germline V gene lookup returns CDR1 SGHRS and CDR2 YFSETQ.

This chain connects TRBV10-2 to TRBJ2-2; D gene uncertain. There are 14 residues in the CDR3. The V gene lost 0 bases and the J gene lost 3 bases, with 5 bases spanning the gap. CDR1 WSHSY and CDR2 SAAADI come from the germline V gene. The CDR3 is CASSESPDTGELFF. The CDR3 DNA reads as TGCGCCAGCAGTGAGTCTCCAGACACCGGGGAGCTGTTTTTT.

This chain links TRBV20-1 with TRBJ2-1, with unresolved D. The CDR3 has 16 amino acids. The ends were cut back, 6 bases at V and 0 bases at J, with 18 bases in the middle. Looked up from germline, CDR1 is DFQATT and CDR2 is SNEGSKA (reference sequence). Here the CDR3 DNA reads TGCAGTGCCGGTTCCCTCTCGGGTACCTCCTACAATGAGCAGTTCTTC. Protein: CSAGSLSGTSYNEQFF.

V and J are TRBV4-3 and TRBJ1-6; TRBD1 aligns across 8 bases. The germline gives CDR1 LGHNA, CDR2 YSLEER. After removal of 3 bases from V and 9 bases from J, the junction contained 4 bases not matched to a gene. The CDR3 spans 14 residues. Here the CDR3 DNA reads TGCGCCAGCAGCCAGGACAGGGTTTTTTCACCCCTCCACTTT. It yields the protein CASSQDRVFSPLHF.

V is TRBV7-2 and J is TRBJ2-7, with D unresolved. This CDR3 comprises 16 residues. Germline CDR1 is SGHTA and CDR2 is FQGNSA. The V end was cut by 1 base, the J end by 4 bases, with 17 bases between. In nucleotides, the CDR3 is TGTGCCAGCAGCTTAGTAAGCCAGGACCCAGGTTACGAGCAGTACTTC. Translated: CASSLVSQDPGYEQYF.

For this clonotype: It may be a read error: a sequence one base away is much more abundant. V usage is TRBV2 and J usage is TRBJ1-1, with D possibly matching TRBD1 (6 bases). Germline V gene sequence: CDR1 SNHLY, CDR2 FYNNEI. This CDR3 has 14 residues. The CDR3: CDSRGPPRGTEAFF. Here the CDR3 DNA reads TGTGACAGCAGGGGACCCCCAAGGGGCACTGAAGCTTTCTTT.

The chain is built from TRBV18 and TRBJ2-1, with D tentatively TRBD2 (6 bases). There are 16 residues in the CDR3. The ends were cut back, 3 bases at V and 0 bases at J, with 12 bases in the middle. Looked up from germline, CDR1 is KGHSH and CDR2 is LQKENI. CDR3 DNA: TGTGCCAGCTCACCCACTAGCCTTTACTCCTACAATGAGCAGTTCTTC. This gives the protein CASSPTSLYSYNEQFF. Based on the CDR3 plus reference TRBV18 and TRBJ2-1, the full variable domain is NAGVMQNPRHLVRRRGQEARLRCSPMKGHSHVYWYRQLPEEGLKFMVYLQKENIIDESGMPKERFSAEFPKEGPSILRIQQVVRGDSAAYFCASSPTSLYSYNEQFFGPGTRLTVL.

Only a few counts were recorded for this clonotype. This chain connects TRBV7-9 to TRBJ2-2; D tentatively fits TRBD1 or TRBD2 (5 bases each). Germline V gene lookup returns CDR1 SEHNR and CDR2 FQNEAQ (reference sequence). The CDR3 runs 15 residues. V was shortened by 3 bases and J by 3 bases, with 11 bases between the two germline ends. This CDR3 reads CASSFGDGYTGELFF. DNA of the CDR3: TGTGCCAGCAGCTTCGGGGACGGTTACACCGGGGAGCTGTTTTTT.

This clonotype was counted many times. This chain uses TRBV12-3 or TRBV12-4 with TRBJ2-7; TRBD1 is a possible D gene (6 bases). Trimming removed 6 bases from V and 0 bases from J, with 12 bases in between. There are 14 residues in the CDR3. The CDR3 DNA sequence: TGTGCCAGCAGACGACAGGCCTCCTCCTACGAGCAGTACTTC. Translated, it gives CASRRQASSYEQYF.

In this sample, this clonotype turned up many times. V and J are TRBV10-2 and TRBJ2-5; TRBD2 aligns across 9 bases. V shed 0 bases and J 1 base; nucleotides not matched to a gene: 6. Germline V gives CDR1 WSHSY, CDR2 SAAADI. The CDR3 is 17 amino acids. CDR3 region: CASSESLAGGLQETQYF. The CDR3 bases are TGCGCCAGCAGTGAGTCGCTTGCGGGGGGGCTCCAAGAGACCCAGTACTTC.

The chain couples TRBV4-3 to TRBJ2-1; 9 nucleotides agree with TRBD2. The CDR3 consists of 16 residues. With V trimmed by 1 base and J by 6 bases, 7 bases remained unmatched. Germline CDR1 LGHNA, CDR2 YSLEER. CDR3 sequence (DNA): TGCGCCAGCAGCCAAGGTAGAGCGGGAGGCAGCAATGAGCAGTTCTTC. Translation: CASSQGRAGGSNEQFF.

This clonotype was recorded a few times. The V call is TRBV7-9, the J call TRBJ2-5; D unclear. V was cut by 2 bases and J by 0 bases, with 13 bases left in between. Germline loops: CDR1 SEHNR, CDR2 FQNEAQ (reference sequence). The CDR3 loop spans 16 amino acids. The CDR3 nucleotides are TGTGCCAGCAGCTTATTCGGGCCCAGGTACCAAGAGACCCAGTACTTC. It translates to CASSLFGPRYQETQYF.

This clonotype has a handful of counts. V and J are TRBV10-3 and TRBJ2-6; D is unresolved. Trimming removed 3 bases at V and 2 bases at J, with 5 bases between. Germline loops: CDR1 ENHRY, CDR2 SYGVKD. The CDR3 sequence is 14 residues long. The CDR3 here is CAISDLTGANVLTF. CDR3 DNA sequence: TGTGCCATCAGTGATCTAACTGGGGCCAACGTCCTGACTTTC.

Notes on this clonotype: The junction shows a germline mismatch at one end, possibly a read error. J is TRBJ1-5 and V is TRBV15; no definite D call. CDR3 size: 15 residues. Looked up from germline, CDR1 is LNHNV and CDR2 is YYDKDF (reference sequence). The CDR3 region has the DNA TGTGCCACCAGCAGAGATCCTCAGACAAATCGGCCCCAGCATTTT. This encodes CATSRDPQTNRPQHF.